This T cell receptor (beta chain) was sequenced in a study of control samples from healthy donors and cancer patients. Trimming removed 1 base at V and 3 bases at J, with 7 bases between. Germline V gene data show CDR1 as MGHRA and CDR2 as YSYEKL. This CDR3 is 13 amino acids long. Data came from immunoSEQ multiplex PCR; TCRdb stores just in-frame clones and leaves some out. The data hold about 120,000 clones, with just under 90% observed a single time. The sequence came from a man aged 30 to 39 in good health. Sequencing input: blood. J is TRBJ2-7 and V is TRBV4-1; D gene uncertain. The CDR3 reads CASSQARSYEQYF. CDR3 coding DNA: TGCGCCAGCAGCCAAGCACGCAGCTACGAGCAGTACTTC.